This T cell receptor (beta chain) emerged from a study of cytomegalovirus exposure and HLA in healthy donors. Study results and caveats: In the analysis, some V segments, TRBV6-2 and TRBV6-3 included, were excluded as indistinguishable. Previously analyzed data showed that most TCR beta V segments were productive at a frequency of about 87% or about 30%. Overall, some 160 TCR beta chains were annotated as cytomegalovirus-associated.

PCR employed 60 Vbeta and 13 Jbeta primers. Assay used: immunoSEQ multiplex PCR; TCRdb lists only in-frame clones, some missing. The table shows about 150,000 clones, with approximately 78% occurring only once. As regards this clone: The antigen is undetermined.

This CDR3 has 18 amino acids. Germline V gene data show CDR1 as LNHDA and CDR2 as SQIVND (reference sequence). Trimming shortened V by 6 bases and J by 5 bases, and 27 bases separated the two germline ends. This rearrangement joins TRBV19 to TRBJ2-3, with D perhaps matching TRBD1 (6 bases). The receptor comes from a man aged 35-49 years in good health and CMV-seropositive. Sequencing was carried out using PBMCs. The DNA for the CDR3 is TGTGCCAGTAGCAGTATCTTCTCAGGGGTAGGGGATGGAGATACGCAGTATTTT. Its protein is CASSSIFSGVGDGDTQYF. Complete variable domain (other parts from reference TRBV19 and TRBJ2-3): DGGITQSPKYLFRKEGQNVTLSCEQNLNHDAMYWYRQDPGQGLRLIYYSQIVNDFQKGDIAEGYSVSREKKESFPLTVTSAQKNPTAFYLCASSSIFSGVGDGDTQYFGPGTRLTVL.